This record concerns one T cell receptor beta chain sequence. Its matching antigen is unknown. For the second PCR, which ran for about 7 to 11 cycles, a sample-barcoded 5' primer and a J-beta primer mix were used. All cDNA molecules were each tagged by a template-switch adaptor with 12 random nucleotides. Every individual sample yielded 2.5 million or more paired-end reads (each containing CDR3). Using its own MiXCR run on the 5' RACE reads, TCRdb lists one record per CDR3 protein. The table records approximately 700,000 distinct CDR3 sequences, approximately 29% of them present only once. Trimming removed 4 bases from V and 7 bases from J; junction bases left unmatched: 12. Germline V gene data show CDR1 as SEHNR and CDR2 as FQNEAQ (reference sequence). This CDR3 is 15 amino acids long. This record belongs to a study of blood T cells in healthy people across ages. Study-wide context: The template switching approach captured approximately one barcoded beta molecule for every two T cells. Study results and caveats: Roughly linear declines in TCR beta diversity per million T cells occurred with age.

What was sequenced was blood. The sequence was collected from a woman over 75 in good health. V is TRBV7-9 and J is TRBJ1-2; 7 nucleotides match TRBD1. In DNA, the CDR3 is TGTGCCAGCAGCTATGGGGGACAGCGATCGTCTGGCTACACCTTC. Its translation is CASSYGGQRSSGYTF.